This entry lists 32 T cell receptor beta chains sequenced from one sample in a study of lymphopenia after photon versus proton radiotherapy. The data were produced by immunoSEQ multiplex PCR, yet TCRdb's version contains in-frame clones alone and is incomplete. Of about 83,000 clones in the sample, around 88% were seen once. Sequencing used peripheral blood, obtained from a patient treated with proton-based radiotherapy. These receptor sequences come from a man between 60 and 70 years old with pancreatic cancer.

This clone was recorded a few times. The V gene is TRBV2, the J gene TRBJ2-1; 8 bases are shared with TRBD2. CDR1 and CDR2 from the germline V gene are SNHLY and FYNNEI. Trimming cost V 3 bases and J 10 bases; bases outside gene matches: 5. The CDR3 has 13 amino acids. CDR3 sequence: CASSEMVAGEQFF. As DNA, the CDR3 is TGTGCCAGCAGTGAGATGGTAGCGGGGGAGCAGTTCTTC.

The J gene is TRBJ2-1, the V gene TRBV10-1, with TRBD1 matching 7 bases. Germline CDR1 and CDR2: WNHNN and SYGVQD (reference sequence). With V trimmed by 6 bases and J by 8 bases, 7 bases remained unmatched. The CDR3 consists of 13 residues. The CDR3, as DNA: TGCGCCAGCAGACGACAGGGCTCGGATGAGCAGTTCTTC. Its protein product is CASRRQGSDEQFF.

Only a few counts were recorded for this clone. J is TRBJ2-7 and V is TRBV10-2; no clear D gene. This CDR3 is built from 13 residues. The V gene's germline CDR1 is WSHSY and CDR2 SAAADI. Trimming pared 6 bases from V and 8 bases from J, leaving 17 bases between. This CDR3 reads CASRHSDVSKQYF. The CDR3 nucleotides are TGCGCCAGCAGACATTCTGACGTGTCTAAGCAGTACTTC.

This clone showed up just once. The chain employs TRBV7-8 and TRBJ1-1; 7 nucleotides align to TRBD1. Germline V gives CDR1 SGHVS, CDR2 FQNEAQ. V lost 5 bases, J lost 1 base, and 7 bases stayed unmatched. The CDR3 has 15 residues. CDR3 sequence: CASSPSRQGNTEAFF. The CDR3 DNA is TGTGCCAGCAGCCCAAGCCGACAGGGGAACACTGAAGCTTTCTTT.

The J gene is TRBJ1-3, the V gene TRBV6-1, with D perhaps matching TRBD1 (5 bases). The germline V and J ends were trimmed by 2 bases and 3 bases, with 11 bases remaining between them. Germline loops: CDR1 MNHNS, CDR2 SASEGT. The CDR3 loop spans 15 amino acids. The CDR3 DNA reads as TGTGCCAGCAGTGAAATTTGGGGGTTTGGAAACACCATATATTTT. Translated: CASSEIWGFGNTIYF.

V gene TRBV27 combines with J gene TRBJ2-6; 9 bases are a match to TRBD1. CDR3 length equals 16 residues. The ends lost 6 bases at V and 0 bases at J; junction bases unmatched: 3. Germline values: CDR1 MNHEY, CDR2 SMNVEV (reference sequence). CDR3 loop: CASSLQGASGANVLTF. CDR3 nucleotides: TGTGCCAGCAGCTTACAGGGGGCCTCTGGGGCCAACGTCCTGACTTTC. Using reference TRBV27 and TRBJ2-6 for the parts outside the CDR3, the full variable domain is EAQVTQNPRYLITVTGKKLTVTCSQNMNHEYMSWYRQDPGLGLRQIYYSMNVEVTDKGDVPEGYKVSRKEKRNFPLILESPSPNQTSLYFCASSLQGASGANVLTFGAGSRLTVL.

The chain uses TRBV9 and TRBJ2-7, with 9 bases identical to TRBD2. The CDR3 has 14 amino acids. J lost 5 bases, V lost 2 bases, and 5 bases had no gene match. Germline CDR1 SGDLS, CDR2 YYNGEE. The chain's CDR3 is CASSVRGRADEQYF. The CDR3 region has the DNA TGTGCCAGCAGCGTGCGCGGGAGGGCCGACGAGCAGTACTTC.

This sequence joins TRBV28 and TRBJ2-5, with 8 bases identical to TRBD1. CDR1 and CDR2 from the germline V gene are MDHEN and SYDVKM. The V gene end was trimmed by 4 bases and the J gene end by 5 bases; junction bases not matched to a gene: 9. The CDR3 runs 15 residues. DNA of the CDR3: TGTGCCAGCAGTTCGGGACAGGTTTCAAGGGAGACCCAGTACTTC. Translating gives CASSSGQVSRETQYF.

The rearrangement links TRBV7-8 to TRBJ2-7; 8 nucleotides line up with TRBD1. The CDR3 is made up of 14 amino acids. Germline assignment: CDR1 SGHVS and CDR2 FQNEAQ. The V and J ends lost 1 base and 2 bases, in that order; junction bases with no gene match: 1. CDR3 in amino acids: CASSLGQGTYEQYF. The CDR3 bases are TGTGCCAGCAGCTTAGGACAGGGGACCTACGAGCAGTACTTC.

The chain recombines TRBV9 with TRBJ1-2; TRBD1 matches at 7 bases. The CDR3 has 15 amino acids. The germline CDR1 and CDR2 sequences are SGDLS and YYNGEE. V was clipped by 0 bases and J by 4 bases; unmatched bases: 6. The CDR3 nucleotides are TGTGCCAGCAGCGTAGCTGGGACAGCCCCCTATGGCTACACCTTC. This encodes CASSVAGTAPYGYTF.

The CDR3 is CAIKRSGYEQYF. The CDR3 DNA reads as TGTGCCATCAAGAGGTCCGGATACGAGCAGTACTTC. The gene calls are TRBV10-3 and TRBJ2-7; D is uncertain. V lost 7 bases to trimming and J lost 4 bases, with 11 bases between them. The germline gives CDR1 ENHRY, CDR2 SYGVKD. This CDR3 has 12 residues.

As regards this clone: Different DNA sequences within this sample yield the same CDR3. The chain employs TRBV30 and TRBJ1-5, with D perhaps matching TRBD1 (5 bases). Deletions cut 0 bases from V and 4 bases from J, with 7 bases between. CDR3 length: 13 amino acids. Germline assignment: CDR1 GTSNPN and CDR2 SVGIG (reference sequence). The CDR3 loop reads CAWSVGTNQPQHF. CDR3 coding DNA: TGTGCCTGGAGTGTTGGGACTAATCAGCCCCAGCATTTT.

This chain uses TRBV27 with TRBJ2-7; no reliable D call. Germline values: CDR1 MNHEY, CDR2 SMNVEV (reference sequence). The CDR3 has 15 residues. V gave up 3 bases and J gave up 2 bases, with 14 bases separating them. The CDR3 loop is CASSFEAGVTYEQYF. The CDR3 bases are TGTGCCAGCAGTTTCGAGGCTGGGGTCACCTACGAGCAGTACTTC.

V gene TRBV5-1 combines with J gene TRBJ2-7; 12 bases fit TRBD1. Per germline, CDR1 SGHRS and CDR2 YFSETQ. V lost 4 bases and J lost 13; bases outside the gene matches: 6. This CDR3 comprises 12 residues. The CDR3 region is CASSTRDRGLYF. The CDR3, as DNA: TGCGCCAGCAGCACCCGGGACAGGGGGCTCTACTTC.

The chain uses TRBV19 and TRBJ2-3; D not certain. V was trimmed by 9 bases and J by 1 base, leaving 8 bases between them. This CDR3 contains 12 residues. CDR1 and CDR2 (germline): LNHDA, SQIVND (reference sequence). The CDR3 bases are TGTGCCAGCGACCAGGGCACAGATACGCAGTATTTT. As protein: CASDQGTDTQYF.

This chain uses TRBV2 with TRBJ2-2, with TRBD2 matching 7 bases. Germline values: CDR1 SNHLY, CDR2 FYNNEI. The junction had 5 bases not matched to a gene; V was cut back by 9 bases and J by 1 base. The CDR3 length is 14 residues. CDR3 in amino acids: CASGREVNTGELFF. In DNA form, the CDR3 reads TGTGCCAGTGGGAGGGAGGTGAACACCGGGGAGCTGTTTTTT.

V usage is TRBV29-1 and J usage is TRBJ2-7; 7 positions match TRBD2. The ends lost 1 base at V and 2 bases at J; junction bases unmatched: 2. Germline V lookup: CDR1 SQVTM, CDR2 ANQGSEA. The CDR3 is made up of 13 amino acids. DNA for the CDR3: TGCAGCGTTGAAGCGGGGGGAACCTACGAGCAGTACTTC. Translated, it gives CSVEAGGTYEQYF.

Here the CDR3 reads CASSHPQSGSSIQYF. The DNA of the CDR3 is TGTGCCAGCAGCCACCCTCAGTCGGGCTCAAGCATTCAGTACTTC. This chain uses TRBV7-2 with TRBJ2-4; D unclear. Per germline, CDR1 SGHTA and CDR2 FQGNSA. V was shortened by 5 bases and J by 9 bases, with 20 bases between the two germline ends. The CDR3 runs 15 residues.

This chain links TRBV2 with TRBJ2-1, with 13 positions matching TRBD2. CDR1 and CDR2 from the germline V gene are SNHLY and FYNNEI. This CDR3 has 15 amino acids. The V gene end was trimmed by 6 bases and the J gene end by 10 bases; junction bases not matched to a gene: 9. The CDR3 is CASRPGTSGTGEQFF. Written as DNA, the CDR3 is TGTGCCAGCAGGCCCGGGACTAGCGGGACGGGGGAGCAGTTCTTC.

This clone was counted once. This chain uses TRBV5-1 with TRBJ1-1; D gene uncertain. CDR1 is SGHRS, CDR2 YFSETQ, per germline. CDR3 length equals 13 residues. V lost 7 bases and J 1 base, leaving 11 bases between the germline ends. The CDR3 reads CASGLGKNTEAFF. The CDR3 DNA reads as TGCGCCAGCGGACTCGGGAAGAACACTGAAGCTTTCTTT.

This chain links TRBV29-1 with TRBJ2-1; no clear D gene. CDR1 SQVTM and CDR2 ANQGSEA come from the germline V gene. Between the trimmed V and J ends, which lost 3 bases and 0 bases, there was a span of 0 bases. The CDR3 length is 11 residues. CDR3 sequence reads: CSVDSYNEQFF. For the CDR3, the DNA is TGCAGCGTTGACTCCTACAATGAGCAGTTCTTC.

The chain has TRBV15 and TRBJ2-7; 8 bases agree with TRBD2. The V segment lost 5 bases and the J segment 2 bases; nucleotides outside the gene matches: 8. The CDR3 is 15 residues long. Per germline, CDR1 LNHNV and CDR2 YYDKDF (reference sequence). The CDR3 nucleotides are TGTGCCACCAGCGGCCAGCGGGAGCCCGCCTACGAGCAGTACTTC. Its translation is CATSGQREPAYEQYF.

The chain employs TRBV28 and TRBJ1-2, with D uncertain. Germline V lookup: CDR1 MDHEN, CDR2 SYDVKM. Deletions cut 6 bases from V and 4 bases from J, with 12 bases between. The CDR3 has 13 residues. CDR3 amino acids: CASRIPGPYGYTF. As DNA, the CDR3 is TGTGCCAGCAGAATTCCAGGCCCCTATGGCTACACCTTC.

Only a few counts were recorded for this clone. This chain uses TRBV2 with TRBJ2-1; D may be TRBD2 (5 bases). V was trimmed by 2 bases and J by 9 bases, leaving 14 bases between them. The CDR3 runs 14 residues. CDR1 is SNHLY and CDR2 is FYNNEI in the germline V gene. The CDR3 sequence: CASSETASQSEQFF. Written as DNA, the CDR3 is TGTGCCAGCAGTGAAACGGCTAGCCAATCTGAGCAGTTCTTC.

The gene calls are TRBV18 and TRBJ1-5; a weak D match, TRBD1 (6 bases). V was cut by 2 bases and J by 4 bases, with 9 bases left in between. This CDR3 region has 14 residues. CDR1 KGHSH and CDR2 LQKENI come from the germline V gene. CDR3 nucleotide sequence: TGTGCCAGCTCACCAGGACAGACAAATCAGCCCCAGCATTTT. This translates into CASSPGQTNQPQHF.

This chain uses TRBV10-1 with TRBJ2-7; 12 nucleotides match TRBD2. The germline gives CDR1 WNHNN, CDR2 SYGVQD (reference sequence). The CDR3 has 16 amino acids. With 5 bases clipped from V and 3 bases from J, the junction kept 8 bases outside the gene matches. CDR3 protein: CASSTTRTSGVYEQYF. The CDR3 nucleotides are TGCGCCAGCAGTACCACTCGGACTAGCGGGGTCTACGAGCAGTACTTC.

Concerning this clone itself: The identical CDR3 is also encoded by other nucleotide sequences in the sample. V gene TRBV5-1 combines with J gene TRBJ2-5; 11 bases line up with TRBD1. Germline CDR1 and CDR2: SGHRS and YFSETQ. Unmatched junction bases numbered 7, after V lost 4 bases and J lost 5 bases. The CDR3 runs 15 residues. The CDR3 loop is CASSRGQGARETQYF. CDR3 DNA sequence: TGCGCCAGCAGCCGCGGACAGGGGGCAAGGGAGACCCAGTACTTC.

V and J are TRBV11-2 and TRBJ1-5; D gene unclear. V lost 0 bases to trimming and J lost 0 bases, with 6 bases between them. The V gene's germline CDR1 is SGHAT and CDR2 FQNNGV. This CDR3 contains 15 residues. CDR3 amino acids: CASSLDHHSNQPQHF. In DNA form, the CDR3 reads TGTGCCAGCAGCTTAGATCACCATAGCAATCAGCCCCAGCATTTT.

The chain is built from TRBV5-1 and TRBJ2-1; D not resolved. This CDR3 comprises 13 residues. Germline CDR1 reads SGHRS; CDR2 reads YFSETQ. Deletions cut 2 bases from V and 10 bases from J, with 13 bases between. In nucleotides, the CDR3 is TGCGCCAGCAGCTTACGAGCTGGCGACGAGCAGTTCTTC. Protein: CASSLRAGDEQFF.

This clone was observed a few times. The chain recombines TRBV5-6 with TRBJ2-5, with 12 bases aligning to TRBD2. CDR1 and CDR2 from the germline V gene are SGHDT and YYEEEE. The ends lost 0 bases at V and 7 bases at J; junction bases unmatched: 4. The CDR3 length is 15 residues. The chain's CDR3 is CASSLGLAGDSTQYF. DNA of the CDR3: TGTGCCAGCAGCTTGGGACTAGCGGGAGATTCGACCCAGTACTTC.

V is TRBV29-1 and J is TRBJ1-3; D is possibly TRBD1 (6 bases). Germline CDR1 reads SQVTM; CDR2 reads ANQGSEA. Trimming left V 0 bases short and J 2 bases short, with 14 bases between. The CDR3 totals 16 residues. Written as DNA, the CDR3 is TGCAGCGTTGAAGAACGTGGGAGGGGGGCTGGAAACACCATATATTTT. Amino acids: CSVEERGRGAGNTIYF.

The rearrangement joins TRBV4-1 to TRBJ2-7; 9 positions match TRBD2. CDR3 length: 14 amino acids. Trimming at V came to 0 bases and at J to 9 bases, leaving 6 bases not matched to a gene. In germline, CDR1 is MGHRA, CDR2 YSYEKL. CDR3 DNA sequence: TGCGCCAGCAGCCAAGACGGCGGGAGGGCCGGGCAGTACTTC. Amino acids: CASSQDGGRAGQYF.